This T cell receptor (beta chain) derives from a study of T cells in localized non-small cell lung cancer. Assay used: immunoSEQ multiplex PCR; TCRdb lists only in-frame clones, some missing. The table has roughly 58,000 clones, about four fifths seen once. V dropped 0 bases and J dropped 11 bases, with 11 bases sitting between them. Germline V gives CDR1 GTSNPN, CDR2 SVGIG (reference sequence). The CDR3 has 12 amino acids. Comment on this clone: The target antigen is unknown.

Study-wide findings and caveats: Among the top 100 tumor clones, a median approximately 55 appeared in adjacent lung.

This specimen consisted of PBMCs, obtained before any cancer treatment. The receptor's source is a man aged 40 to 70 with stage II lung adenocarcinoma. This rearrangement joins TRBV30 to TRBJ2-1, with D uncertain. Here the CDR3 DNA reads TGTGCCTGGAGTGTAGGGCTGGCCCAGCAGTTCTTC. This gives the protein CAWSVGLAQQFF.